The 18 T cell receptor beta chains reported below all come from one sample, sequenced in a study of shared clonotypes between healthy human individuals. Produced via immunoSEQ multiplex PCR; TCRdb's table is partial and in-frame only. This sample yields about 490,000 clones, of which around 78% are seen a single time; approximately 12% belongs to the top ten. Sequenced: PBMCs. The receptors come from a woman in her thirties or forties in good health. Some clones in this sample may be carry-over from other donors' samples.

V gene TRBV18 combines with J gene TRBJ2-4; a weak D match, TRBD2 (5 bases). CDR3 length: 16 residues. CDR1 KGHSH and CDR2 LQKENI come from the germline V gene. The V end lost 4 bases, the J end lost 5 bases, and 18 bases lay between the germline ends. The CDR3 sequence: CASSRSLSEAENIQYF. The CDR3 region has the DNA TGTGCCAGCTCACGAAGCCTGTCGGAGGCGGAAAACATTCAGTACTTC.

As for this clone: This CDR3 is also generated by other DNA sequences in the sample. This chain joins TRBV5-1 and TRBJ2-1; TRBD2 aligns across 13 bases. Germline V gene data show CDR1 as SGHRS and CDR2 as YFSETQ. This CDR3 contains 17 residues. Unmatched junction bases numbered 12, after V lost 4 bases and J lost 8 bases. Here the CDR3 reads CASSLQGLAGYADEQFF. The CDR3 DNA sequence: TGCGCCAGCAGCCTCCAGGGACTAGCGGGATATGCGGATGAGCAGTTCTTC.

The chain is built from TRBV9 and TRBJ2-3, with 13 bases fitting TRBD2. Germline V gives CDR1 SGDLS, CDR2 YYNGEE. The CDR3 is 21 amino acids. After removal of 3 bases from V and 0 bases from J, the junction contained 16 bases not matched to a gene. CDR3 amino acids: CASSGGLAGFLPTLSTDTQYF. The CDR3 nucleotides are TGTGCCAGCAGCGGGGGACTAGCGGGGTTCCTCCCTACACTCAGCACAGATACGCAGTATTTT.

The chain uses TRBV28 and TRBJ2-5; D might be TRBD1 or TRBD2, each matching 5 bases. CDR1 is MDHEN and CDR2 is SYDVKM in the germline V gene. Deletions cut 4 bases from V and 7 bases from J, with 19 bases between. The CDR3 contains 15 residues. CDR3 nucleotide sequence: TGTGCCAGCAGTTCCAGAGCCGTGGGGGTCGGGACCCAGTACTTC. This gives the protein CASSSRAVGVGTQYF.

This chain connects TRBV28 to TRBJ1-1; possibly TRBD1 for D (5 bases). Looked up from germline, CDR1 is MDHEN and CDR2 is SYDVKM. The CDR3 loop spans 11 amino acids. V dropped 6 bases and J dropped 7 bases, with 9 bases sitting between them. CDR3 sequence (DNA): TGTGCCAGCAGCCCGGGGCGTGAAGCTTTCTTT. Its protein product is CASSPGREAFF.

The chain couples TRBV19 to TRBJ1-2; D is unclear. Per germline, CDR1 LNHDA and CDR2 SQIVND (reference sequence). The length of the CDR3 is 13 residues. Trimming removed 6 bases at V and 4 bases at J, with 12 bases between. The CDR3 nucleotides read TGTGCCAGTAGACCGGAGGCGGGCTATGGCTACACCTTC. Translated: CASRPEAGYGYTF.

Here the CDR3 DNA reads TGTGCCTCTACCGGGGGCGCGAATCCCGGGGAGCTGTTTTTT. This codes for CASTGGANPGELFF. This chain links TRBV10-3 with TRBJ2-2; D possibly matches TRBD1 or TRBD2 (6 bases each). The germline gives CDR1 ENHRY, CDR2 SYGVKD. V was shortened by 11 bases and J by 6 bases, with 19 bases between the two germline ends. There are 14 residues in the CDR3.

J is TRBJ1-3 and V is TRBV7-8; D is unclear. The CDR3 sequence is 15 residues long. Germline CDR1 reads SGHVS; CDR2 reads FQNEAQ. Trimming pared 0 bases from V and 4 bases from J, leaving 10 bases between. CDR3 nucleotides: TGTGCCAGCAGCTTAGCTCTTCTCGGGGGAAACACCATATATTTT. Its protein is CASSLALLGGNTIYF.

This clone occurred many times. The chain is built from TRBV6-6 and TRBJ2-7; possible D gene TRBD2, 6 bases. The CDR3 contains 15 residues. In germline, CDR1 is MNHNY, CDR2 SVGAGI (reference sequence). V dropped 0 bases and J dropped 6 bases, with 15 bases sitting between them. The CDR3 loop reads CASSYSPEGSAEQYF. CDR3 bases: TGTGCCAGCAGTTACTCCCCGGAGGGTAGCGCCGAGCAGTACTTC.

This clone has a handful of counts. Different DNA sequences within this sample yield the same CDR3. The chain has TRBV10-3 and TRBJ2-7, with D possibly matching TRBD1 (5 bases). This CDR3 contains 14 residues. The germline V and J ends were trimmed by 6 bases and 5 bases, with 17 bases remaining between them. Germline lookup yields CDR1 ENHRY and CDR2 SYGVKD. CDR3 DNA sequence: TGTGCCATCAGCGCCACAGGATCCGGCAACGAGCAGTACTTC. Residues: CAISATGSGNEQYF.

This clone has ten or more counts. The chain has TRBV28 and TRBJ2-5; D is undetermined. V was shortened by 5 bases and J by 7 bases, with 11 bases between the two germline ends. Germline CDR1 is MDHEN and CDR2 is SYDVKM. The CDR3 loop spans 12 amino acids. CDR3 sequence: CASSPILRTQYF. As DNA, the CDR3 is TGTGCCAGCAGTCCCATCCTGAGGACCCAGTACTTC. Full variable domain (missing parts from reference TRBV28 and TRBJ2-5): DVKVTQSSRYLVKRTGEKVFLECVQDMDHENMFWYRQDPGLGLRLIYFSYDVKMKEKGDIPEGYSVSREKKERFSLILESASTNQTSMYLCASSPILRTQYFGPGTRLLVL.

CDR3 DNA: TGTGCCAGCAGTTTAACCCAAGCCTGGACAGGGCCCATCAATGGCTACACCTTC. Translated: CASSLTQAWTGPINGYTF. The rearrangement uses TRBV28 and TRBJ1-2, with TRBD1 identical over 8 bases. CDR1 is MDHEN, CDR2 SYDVKM, per germline. The CDR3 contains 18 residues. J lost 6 bases, V lost 2 bases, and 17 bases had no gene match.

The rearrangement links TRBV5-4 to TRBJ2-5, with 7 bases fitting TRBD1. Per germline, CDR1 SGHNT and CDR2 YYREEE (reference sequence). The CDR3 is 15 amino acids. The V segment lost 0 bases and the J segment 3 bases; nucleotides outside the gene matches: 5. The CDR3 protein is CASSLETTGEETQYF. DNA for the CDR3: TGTGCCAGCAGCTTGGAAACCACAGGGGAAGAGACCCAGTACTTC.

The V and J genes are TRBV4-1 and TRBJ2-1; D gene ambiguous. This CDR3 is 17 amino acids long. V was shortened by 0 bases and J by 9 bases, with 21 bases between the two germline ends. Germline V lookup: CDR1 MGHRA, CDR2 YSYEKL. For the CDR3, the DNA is TGCGCCAGCAGCCAAGACGTAGCCCACAGAACGGGCCGTGAGCAGTTCTTC. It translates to CASSQDVAHRTGREQFF.

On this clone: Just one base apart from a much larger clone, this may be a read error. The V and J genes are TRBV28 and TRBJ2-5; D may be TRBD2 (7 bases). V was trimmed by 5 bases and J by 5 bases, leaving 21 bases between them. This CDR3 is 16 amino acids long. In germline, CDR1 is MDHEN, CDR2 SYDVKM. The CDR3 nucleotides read TGTGCCAGCAGTGTCAGTGTGGGGGAGGGGGGGGAGACCCAGTACTTC. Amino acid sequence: CASSVSVGEGGETQYF.

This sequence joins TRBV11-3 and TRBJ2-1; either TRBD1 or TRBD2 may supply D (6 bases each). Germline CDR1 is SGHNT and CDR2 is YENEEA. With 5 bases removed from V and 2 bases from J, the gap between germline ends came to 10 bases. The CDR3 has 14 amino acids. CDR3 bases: TGTGCCAGCAGCAAGGGGGGCGCCTACAATGAGCAGTTCTTC. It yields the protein CASSKGGAYNEQFF.

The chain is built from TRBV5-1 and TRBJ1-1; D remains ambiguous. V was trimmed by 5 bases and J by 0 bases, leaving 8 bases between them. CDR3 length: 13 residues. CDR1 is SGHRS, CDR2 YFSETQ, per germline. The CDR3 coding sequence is TGCGCCAGCAGAATGGGCATGAACACTGAAGCTTTCTTT. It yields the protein CASRMGMNTEAFF.

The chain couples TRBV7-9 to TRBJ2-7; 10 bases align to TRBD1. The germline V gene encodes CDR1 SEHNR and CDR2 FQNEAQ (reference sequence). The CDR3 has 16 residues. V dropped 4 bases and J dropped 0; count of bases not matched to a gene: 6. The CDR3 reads CASSSPWTGGSYEQYF. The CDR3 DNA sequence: TGTGCCAGCAGCTCCCCATGGACAGGGGGCTCCTACGAGCAGTACTTC.